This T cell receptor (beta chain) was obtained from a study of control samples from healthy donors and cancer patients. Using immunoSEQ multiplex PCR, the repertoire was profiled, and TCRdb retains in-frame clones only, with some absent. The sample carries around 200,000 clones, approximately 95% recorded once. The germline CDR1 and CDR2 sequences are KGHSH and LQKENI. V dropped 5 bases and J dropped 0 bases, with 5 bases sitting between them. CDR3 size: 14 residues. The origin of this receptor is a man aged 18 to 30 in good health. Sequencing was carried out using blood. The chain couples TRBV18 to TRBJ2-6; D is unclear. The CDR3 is CASSAHSGANVLTF. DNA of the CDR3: TGTGCCAGCTCAGCCCACTCTGGGGCCAACGTCCTGACTTTC.